This entry lists 22 T cell receptor beta chains sequenced from one sample in a study of T-cell reconstitution after alpha-beta-depleted transplantation in children. TCRbeta library preparation incorporated unique molecular identifiers. TCRdb ran MiXCR on the PCR reads and lists one entry per CDR3 protein. The table lists 600,000 to 700,000 distinct CDR3 sequences, approximately 15% of them singletons. This material consisted of PBMCs from the stem cell graft donor, taken from the stem cell graft. The receptor source for this set is a human donor who donated a stem cell graft to a child with acute myeloid leukemia.

This clonotype has a count of ten or more. The chain couples TRBV20-1 to TRBJ2-3; 8 nucleotides agree with TRBD1. V shed 2 bases, J shed 2 bases, and the junction held 18 bases outside the gene matches. The CDR3 extends over 19 amino acids. Germline assignment: CDR1 DFQATT and CDR2 SNEGSKA (reference sequence). The CDR3 sequence is CSARNQGIVGQGYTDTQYF. The DNA of the CDR3 is TGCAGTGCTAGAAACCAGGGGATTGTAGGACAGGGTTACACAGATACGCAGTATTTT.

The chain is built from TRBV6-2 or TRBV6-3 and TRBJ2-5, with a weak D call TRBD2 (6 bases). Trimming cost V 2 bases and J 2 bases, with 9 bases left between them. CDR1 and CDR2 (germline): MNHEY, SVGEGT. This CDR3 region has 14 residues. The CDR3 region has the DNA TGTGCCAGCAGTTACCTGACTAGACAAGAGACCCAGTACTTC. This translates into CASSYLTRQETQYF.

There are many counts of this clonotype. The chain couples TRBV6-1 to TRBJ2-1; TRBD2 matches 11 bases. After removal of 4 bases from V and 5 bases from J, the junction contained 7 bases not matched to a gene. CDR1 MNHNS and CDR2 SASEGT come from the germline V gene. This CDR3 spans 16 amino acids. The CDR3 loop is CASSGSSGGANNEQFF. DNA for the CDR3: TGTGCCAGCAGTGGCAGTAGCGGGGGGGCCAACAATGAGCAGTTCTTC.

The chain has TRBV4-2 and TRBJ2-3; either TRBD1 or TRBD2 may supply D (5 bases each). The CDR3 totals 15 residues. Per germline, CDR1 LGHNA and CDR2 YNFKEQ. V was cut by 0 bases and J by 0 bases, with 7 bases left in between. The CDR3 spells CASSQERGSTDTQYF. The CDR3 region has the DNA TGTGCCAGCAGCCAAGAGAGGGGAAGCACAGATACGCAGTATTTT.

This clonotype was recorded once. The genes are TRBV7-8 and TRBJ2-6, with D tentatively TRBD1 (6 bases). The CDR3 has 16 residues. Per germline, CDR1 SGHVS and CDR2 FQNEAQ. Trimming removed 1 base from V and 4 bases from J, with 11 bases in between. CDR3 coding DNA: TGTGCCAGCAGCTTAGTTGGGGGCGCAGGGGCCAACGTCCTGACTTTC. Translated: CASSLVGGAGANVLTF.

This clonotype showed up just a few times. The genes are TRBV12-3 or TRBV12-4 and TRBJ2-6; D uncertain. V was shortened by 5 bases and J by 13 bases, with 12 bases between the two germline ends. The CDR3 runs to 12 residues. The CDR3: CASSNAAGVLTF. CDR3 DNA sequence: TGTGCCAGCAGTAACGCAGCAGGAGTCCTGACTTTC.

The V call is TRBV30, the J call TRBJ2-2; no clear D gene. Germline assignment: CDR1 GTSNPN and CDR2 SVGIG (reference sequence). The V end was cut by 5 bases, the J end by 1 base, with 5 bases between. This CDR3 region has 12 residues. CDR3 bases: TGTGCCTGGTGCAGGAACACCGGGGAGCTGTTTTTT. Translating it yields CAWCRNTGELFF.

This clonotype was detected only a few times. This chain joins TRBV10-3 and TRBJ1-5; weak D call: TRBD1 (6 bases). The V gene lost 2 bases and the J gene lost 5 bases, with 10 bases spanning the gap. Germline V gene sequence: CDR1 ENHRY, CDR2 SYGVKD. This CDR3 contains 14 residues. The CDR3 region is CAISEAQGDQPQHF. The DNA of the CDR3 is TGTGCCATCAGTGAGGCACAGGGAGATCAGCCCCAGCATTTT.

This chain links TRBV4-2 with TRBJ2-1, with 9 nucleotides matching TRBD2. J gave up 5 bases and V 0 bases, and 11 bases lay outside the gene matches. The germline gives CDR1 LGHNA, CDR2 YNFKEQ. The CDR3 is made up of 18 amino acids. CDR3 DNA sequence: TGTGCCAGCAGCCAAGAAGACCCCCGACTAGCGGTTAACAATGAGCAGTTCTTC. Translating gives CASSQEDPRLAVNNEQFF.

The chain combines TRBV7-2 with TRBJ1-5, with D unclear. CDR3 length equals 15 residues. Per the germline V gene, CDR1 is SGHTA and CDR2 is FQGNSA. V was shortened by 5 bases and J by 0 bases, with 11 bases between the two germline ends. The CDR3 region is CASSPRSNSNQPQHF. The CDR3 DNA follows: TGTGCCAGCAGCCCGCGATCGAATAGCAATCAGCCCCAGCATTTT.

The rearrangement uses TRBV5-6 and TRBJ2-7; D tentatively fits TRBD1 or TRBD2 (6 bases each). Trimming took 2 bases from V and 3 from J, leaving 15 bases between them. This CDR3 contains 15 residues. CDR1 and CDR2 from the germline V gene are SGHDT and YYEEEE. The CDR3 here is CASSLQGGGLYEQYF. Here the CDR3 DNA reads TGTGCCAGCAGCTTACAGGGTGGGGGGCTCTACGAGCAGTACTTC.

This clonotype occurred many times. J is TRBJ2-3 and V is TRBV20-1; possibly TRBD1 for D (5 bases). V was clipped by 3 bases and J by 3 bases, with 13 bases between them. The V gene's germline CDR1 is DFQATT and CDR2 SNEGSKA (reference sequence). The CDR3 covers 14 residues. The CDR3 is CSARSAGRTDTQYF. The CDR3 DNA is TGCAGTGCTAGGTCGGCAGGGCGTACAGATACGCAGTATTTT.

The chain employs TRBV11-1 and TRBJ1-2; TRBD1 agrees at 9 bases. From germline, CDR1 is SGHAT and CDR2 FQDESV (reference sequence). There are 15 residues in the CDR3. J gave up 4 bases and V 4 bases, and 7 bases lay outside the gene matches. The chain's CDR3 is CASSSRDRETYGYTF. As DNA, the CDR3 is TGTGCCAGCAGCTCCCGGGACAGGGAGACCTATGGCTACACCTTC.

There are many counts of this clonotype. CDR3 DNA sequence: TGCAGTGCTAGTCGGATCGGGGAGCTGTTTTTT. Its protein product is CSASRIGELFF. This chain uses TRBV20-1 with TRBJ2-2; D call uncertain. This CDR3 is 11 amino acids long. The ends were cut back, 3 bases at V and 7 bases at J, with 6 bases in the middle. Per germline, CDR1 DFQATT and CDR2 SNEGSKA (reference sequence).

This clonotype was found many times. The gene calls are TRBV10-3 and TRBJ2-3, with D possibly TRBD1 on 5 matching bases. Per germline, CDR1 ENHRY and CDR2 SYGVKD. V was cut by 6 bases and J by 3 bases, with 7 bases left in between. The CDR3 spans 12 residues. The CDR3 nucleotides are TGTGCCATCAGCACAGGAACAGATACGCAGTATTTT. It specifies CAISTGTDTQYF.

The genes are TRBV30 and TRBJ1-4; D not certain. V gave up 0 bases and J gave up 5 bases, with 16 bases separating them. CDR3 size: 16 residues. Germline V gene data show CDR1 as GTSNPN and CDR2 as SVGIG (reference sequence). The CDR3 DNA follows: TGTGCCTGGAGTGTAGGAAATTTTAAATTCAATGAAAAACTGTTTTTT. This sequence encodes CAWSVGNFKFNEKLFF.

This clonotype has at least ten counts. The chain joins TRBV29-1 to TRBJ1-1, with D possibly TRBD1 on 5 matching bases. Trimming removed 3 bases from V and 2 bases from J, with 16 bases in between. The CDR3 extends over 15 amino acids. CDR1 and CDR2 from the germline V gene are SQVTM and ANQGSEA. The CDR3 coding sequence is TGCAGCGTTGATTTGGTTGGGGGACTCAACACTGAAGCTTTCTTT. Encoded protein: CSVDLVGGLNTEAFF.

The chain carries TRBV20-1 and TRBJ1-4; 9 bases agree with TRBD1. Germline loops: CDR1 DFQATT, CDR2 SNEGSKA (reference sequence). This CDR3 comprises 14 residues. V lost 6 bases and J lost 7; bases outside the gene matches: 9. The CDR3 nucleotides are TGCAGTGCCATATACAGGGGGCTAATTGAAAAACTGTTTTTT. This translates into CSAIYRGLIEKLFF.

Many counts were recorded for this clonotype. The chain has TRBV9 and TRBJ2-7; TRBD1 agrees at 7 bases. Unmatched junction bases numbered 3, after V lost 0 bases and J lost 0 bases. The CDR3 is made up of 15 amino acids. Germline V gives CDR1 SGDLS, CDR2 YYNGEE. The CDR3 nucleotides are TGTGCCAGCAGCGTAGCGGGACAGCTCTCCTACGAGCAGTACTTC. Its translation: CASSVAGQLSYEQYF.

Ten or more counts support this clonotype. The J gene is TRBJ1-1, the V gene TRBV6-5; 7 bases line up with TRBD1. The ends lost 4 bases at V and 7 bases at J; junction bases unmatched: 9. The CDR3 sequence is 14 residues long. Germline V gene sequence: CDR1 MNHEY, CDR2 SVGAGI. CDR3 DNA sequence: TGTGCCAGCAGTTTCTTAGGGACAGCCCGTGAAGCTTTCTTT. Translating gives CASSFLGTAREAFF.

The genes are TRBV5-1 and TRBJ2-1; D gene uncertain. Germline CDR1 is SGHRS and CDR2 is YFSETQ. The CDR3 is 16 residues long. V was shortened by 2 bases and J by 5 bases, with 17 bases between the two germline ends. CDR3 protein: CASSFSWTGTNNEQFF. DNA for the CDR3: TGCGCCAGCAGCTTTTCGTGGACGGGTACTAACAATGAGCAGTTCTTC.

This clonotype was detected many times. The chain employs TRBV6-5 and TRBJ1-4, with 9 nucleotides matching TRBD1. The CDR3 extends over 14 amino acids. V trimming: 4 bases; J trimming: 8 bases; junction bases outside the gene matches: 5. Germline V gene data show CDR1 as MNHEY and CDR2 as SVGAGI. The CDR3 sequence: CASSLGTGQEKLFF. In DNA, the CDR3 is TGTGCCAGCAGTTTGGGGACAGGGCAAGAAAAACTGTTTTTT.